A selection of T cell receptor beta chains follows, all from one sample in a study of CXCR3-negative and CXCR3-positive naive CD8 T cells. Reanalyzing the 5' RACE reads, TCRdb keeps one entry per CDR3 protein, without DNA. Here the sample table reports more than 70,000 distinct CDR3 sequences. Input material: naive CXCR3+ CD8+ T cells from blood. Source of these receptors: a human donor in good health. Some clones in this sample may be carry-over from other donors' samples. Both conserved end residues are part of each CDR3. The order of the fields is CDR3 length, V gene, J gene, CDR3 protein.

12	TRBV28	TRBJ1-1	CASSPPTLEAFF
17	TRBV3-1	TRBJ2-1	CASSQTIAGGPWNEQFF
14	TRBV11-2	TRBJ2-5	CASSLVSRDGTQYF
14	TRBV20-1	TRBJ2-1	CSARGSGGRDEQFF
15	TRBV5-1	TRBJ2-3	CASSLRSDLTDTQYF
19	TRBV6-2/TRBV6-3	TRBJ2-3	CASSFPGLAGGPDTDTQYF
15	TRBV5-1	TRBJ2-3	CASSLEREGTDTQYF
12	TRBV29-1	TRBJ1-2	CSVPRGGPGYTF
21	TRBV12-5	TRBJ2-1	CASGLVHRTSGLSGRYNEQFF
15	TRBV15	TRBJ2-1	CATTGTSGGAWEQFF
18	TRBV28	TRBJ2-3	CASSPTVREGGLTDTQYF
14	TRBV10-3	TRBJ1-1	CAISESTGNTEAFF